These 4 T cell receptor beta chains share one sample of origin, sequenced in a study of shared clonotypes between healthy human individuals. This table comes from immunoSEQ multiplex PCR, and its TCRdb copy is limited to in-frame clones, with some not included. Among hundreds of thousands of clones listed, roughly 72% were seen once. Sequenced input: memory CD4+ T cells sorted from blood. Described subset: CD45RA-negative fraction. The receptors stem from a woman in her twenties or thirties in good health.

The CDR3 loop is CASSEIRTNTEAFF. The CDR3 region has the DNA TGTGCCAGCAGTGAGATACGCACGAACACTGAAGCTTTCTTT. This chain uses TRBV6-1 with TRBJ1-1; D is unclear. V gave up 3 bases and J gave up 1 base, with 9 bases separating them. The CDR3 has 14 residues. CDR1 and CDR2 (germline): MNHNS, SASEGT.

This clone has a handful of counts. V and J are TRBV29-1 and TRBJ2-1; 8 positions match TRBD2. This CDR3 has 14 amino acids. Germline V CDR1 and CDR2: SQVTM, ANQGSEA. The junction had 10 bases not matched to a gene; V was cut back by 4 bases and J by 8 bases. The CDR3: CSVGGASGSDEQFF. In DNA, the CDR3 is TGCAGCGTTGGGGGCGCTAGCGGGTCCGATGAGCAGTTCTTC.

This clone was seen repeatedly, ten times or more. The chain uses TRBV19 and TRBJ2-7; the match to TRBD1 covers 7 bases. The germline gives CDR1 LNHDA, CDR2 SQIVND (reference sequence). The V segment lost 6 bases and the J segment 6 bases; nucleotides outside the gene matches: 14. This CDR3 is 15 amino acids long. CDR3 in DNA: TGTGCCAGTAGACAAGGGGATAGGGGGCTGACCGAGCAGTACTTC. It translates to CASRQGDRGLTEQYF.

This chain uses TRBV5-4 with TRBJ2-7; 7 nucleotides agree with TRBD2. The V segment lost 3 bases and the J segment 2 bases; nucleotides outside the gene matches: 8. The germline V gene has CDR1 SGHNT and CDR2 YYREEE (reference sequence). The CDR3 length is 15 residues. The CDR3 DNA reads TGTGCCAGCAGCTCCGGACTAGTCCAAACCTACGAGCAGTACTTC. Its protein product is CASSSGLVQTYEQYF.